This passage covers 5 T cell receptor beta chains from one sample sequenced in a study of T cell repertoires in cytomegalovirus infection. For these receptors, no antigen is known. Each CDR3 protein gets one entry after TCRdb re-called the reads with MiXCR. The data hold roughly 990,000 distinct CDR3 sequences, with roughly 31% observed a single time. The sequenced sample was cultured CD8+ T cells from PBMCs, obtained from culture after CMV antigen stimulation. The receptors stem from a human donor in good health (CMV status not recorded). Some clones in this sample may be carry-over from other donors' samples.

This clonotype was observed a few times. CDR3 in amino acids: CASSVGTGPYEQYF. The CDR3 DNA is TGTGCCAGCAGCGTAGGGACAGGGCCCTACGAGCAGTACTTC. V usage is TRBV6-5 and J usage is TRBJ2-7; TRBD1 matches at 9 bases. The ends lost 6 bases at V and 2 bases at J; junction bases unmatched: 5. This CDR3 is 14 amino acids long. Germline loops: CDR1 MNHEY, CDR2 SVGAGI.

V and J are TRBV9 and TRBJ1-1; D uncertain. V was pared by 3 bases and J by 6 bases, with 15 bases between. Per the germline V gene, CDR1 is SGDLS and CDR2 is YYNGEE. This CDR3 has 14 amino acids. The CDR3 region has the DNA TGTGCCAGCAGCGCTTCTTCCCATTCCCCTGAAGCTTTCTTT. This encodes CASSASSHSPEAFF. Variable domain in full (rest from reference TRBV9 and TRBJ1-1): DSGVTQTPKHLITATGQRVTLRCSPRSGDLSVYWYQQSLDQGLQFLIQYYNGEERAKGNILERFSAQQFPDLHSELNLSSLELGDSALYFCASSASSHSPEAFFGQGTRLTVV.

The J gene is TRBJ2-1, the V gene TRBV7-6, with 9 bases identical to TRBD1. This CDR3 contains 14 residues. CDR1 SGHVS and CDR2 FNYEAQ come from the germline V gene. J lost 7 bases, V lost 8 bases, and 9 bases had no gene match. CDR3 region: CASYKTGTGNEQFF. The CDR3 region has the DNA TGTGCCAGCTACAAAACCGGGACAGGGAATGAGCAGTTCTTC. The whole variable domain, filled in from reference TRBV7-6 and TRBJ2-1, reads GAGVSQSPRYKVTKRGQDVALRCDPISGHVSLYWYRQALGQGPEFLTYFNYEAQQDKSGLPNDRFSAERPEGSISTLTIQRTEQRDSAMYRCASYKTGTGNEQFFGPGTRLTVL.

The chain employs TRBV6-2 or TRBV6-3 and TRBJ2-4, with 8 bases matching TRBD1. Germline V gene data show CDR1 as MNHEY and CDR2 as SVGEGT. The V segment lost 4 bases and the J segment 6 bases; nucleotides outside the gene matches: 14. This CDR3 has 17 amino acids. The CDR3 loop is CASSSLRTDRGPNIQYF. In DNA form, the CDR3 reads TGTGCCAGCAGTTCTCTTAGAACCGACAGGGGTCCAAACATTCAGTACTTC.

V gene TRBV7-9 combines with J gene TRBJ1-6; 8 bases agree with TRBD1. V gave up 5 bases and J gave up 5 bases; unmatched junction bases: 8. CDR1 SEHNR and CDR2 FQNEAQ come from the germline V gene (reference sequence). CDR3 size: 16 residues. The CDR3 sequence: CASSHAGGLHNSPLHF. CDR3 bases: TGTGCCAGCAGCCACGCAGGGGGCCTGCATAATTCACCCCTCCACTTT. The full variable domain, in which reference TRBV7-9 and TRBJ1-6 provide the parts outside the CDR3, is DTGVSQNPRHKITKRGQNVTFRCDPISEHNRLYWYRQTLGQGPEFLTYFQNEAQLEKSRLLSDRFSAERPKGSFSTLEIQRTEQGDSAMYLCASSHAGGLHNSPLHFGNGTRLTVT.